This is a list of T cell receptor beta chains from one sample in a study of T cells after yellow fever vaccination. TCRdb processed the 5' RACE reads anew with MiXCR; each CDR3 protein has one entry. The sample has 140,000 to 150,000 distinct CDR3 sequences, 6.6% seen once. Sample: CD4+ T cells sorted from PBMCs, taken 10 days after the yellow fever booster vaccination. All receptors derive from a man aged 25-45 years who received the YFV17D yellow fever vaccine. CDR3s include the opening cysteine and the closing phenylalanine or tryptophan. D genes are given only for firm matches. The size entry is marked missing in some rows and otherwise reads once, few, many or a size class.

clone_size | j_call | d_call | v_call | cdr3_aa | cdr3_nt
few | TRBJ2-5 | - | TRBV5-1 | CASSPDLAETQYF | TGCGCCAGCAGCCCGGACCTGGCCGAGACCCAGTACTTC
few | TRBJ2-3 | - | TRBV5-4 | CASSFRETTDTQYF | TGTGCCAGCAGCTTTAGAGAAACTACAGATACGCAGTATTTT
few | TRBJ2-7 | - | TRBV5-4 | CASSLEGLSSYEQYF | TGTGCCAGCAGCTTAGAAGGACTCTCATCCTACGAGCAGTACTTC
- | TRBJ2-1 | - | TRBV7-6 | CASSLARGNEQFF | TGTGCCAGCAGCTTAGCGCGGGGAAATGAGCAGTTCTTC
many | TRBJ2-1 | - | TRBV12-3/TRBV12-4 | CASGSGARDNEQFF | TGTGCCAGCGGATCAGGGGCCCGGGACAATGAGCAGTTCTTC
many | TRBJ2-2 | - | TRBV7-3 | CASSLMVGTGELFF | TGTGCCAGCAGCTTAATGGTGGGGACTGGGGAGCTGTTTTTT
many | TRBJ2-7 | - | TRBV10-1 | CASSEGSYEQYF | TGCGCCAGCAGTGAAGGCTCCTACGAGCAGTACTTC
many | TRBJ2-2 | - | TRBV5-1 | CASSLDGDTGELFF | TGCGCCAGCAGCTTGGACGGGGACACCGGGGAGCTGTTTTTT
- | TRBJ2-1 | - | TRBV18 | CASSRQVPSYNEQFF | TGTGCCAGCTCTCGACAGGTGCCCTCCTACAATGAGCAGTTCTTC
many | TRBJ1-1 | TRBD1 | TRBV27 | CASRLDRGHGEAFF | TGTGCCAGCAGACTGGACAGGGGGCATGGTGAAGCTTTCTTT
few | TRBJ2-7 | TRBD2 | TRBV7-9 | CASSFGSGRGEQYF | TGTGCCAGCAGCTTCGGTAGCGGGAGAGGCGAGCAGTACTTC
many | TRBJ2-3 | TRBD2 | TRBV5-1 | CASNLGTSGRAGDTQYF | TGCGCCAGCAACCTTGGGACTAGCGGGAGGGCCGGAGATACGCAGTATTTT
many | TRBJ2-5 | TRBD1 | TRBV24-1 | CATGLQGVETQYF | TGTGCCACCGGACTACAGGGGGTCGAGACCCAGTACTTC
many | TRBJ2-7 | - | TRBV14 | CASRRAGGPYEQYF | TGTGCCAGCAGACGGGCCGGGGGTCCCTACGAGCAGTACTTC
many | TRBJ2-3 | TRBD1 | TRBV7-9 | CASSFTGGKEDTQYF | TGTGCCAGCAGCTTTACAGGGGGCAAGGAGGATACGCAGTATTTT
many | TRBJ1-2 | - | TRBV9 | CASSGTNYGYTF | TGTGCCAGCAGCGGGACGAACTATGGCTACACCTTC
- | TRBJ1-3 | - | TRBV12-3/TRBV12-4 | CASSSRTGNTIYF | TGTGCCAGCAGTTCTCGAACTGGGAACACCATATATTTT
many | TRBJ2-3 | TRBD2 | TRBV5-1 | CASSFSGKGRGRTDTQYF | TGCGCCAGCAGCTTTAGCGGGAAAGGGAGAGGGCGCACAGATACGCAGTATTTT
many | TRBJ2-7 | - | TRBV20-1 | CSAKKTRETYEQYF | TGCAGTGCAAAGAAGACCAGGGAAACCTACGAGCAGTACTTC
many | TRBJ1-2 | - | TRBV4-3 | CASSPPGTNYGYTF | TGCGCCAGCAGCCCTCCCGGGACGAACTATGGCTACACCTTC